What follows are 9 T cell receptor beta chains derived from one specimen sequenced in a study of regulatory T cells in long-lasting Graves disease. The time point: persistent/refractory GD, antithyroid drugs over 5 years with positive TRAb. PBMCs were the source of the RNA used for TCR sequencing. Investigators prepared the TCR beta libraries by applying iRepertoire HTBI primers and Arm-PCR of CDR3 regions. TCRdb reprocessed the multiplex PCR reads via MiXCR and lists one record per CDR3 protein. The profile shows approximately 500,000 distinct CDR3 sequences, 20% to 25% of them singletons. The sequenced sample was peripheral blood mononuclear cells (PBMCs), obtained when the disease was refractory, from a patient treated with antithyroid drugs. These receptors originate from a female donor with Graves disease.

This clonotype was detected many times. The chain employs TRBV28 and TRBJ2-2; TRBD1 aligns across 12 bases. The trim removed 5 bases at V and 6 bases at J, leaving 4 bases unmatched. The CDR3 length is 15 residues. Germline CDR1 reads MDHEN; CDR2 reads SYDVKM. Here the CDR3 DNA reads TGTGCCAGCAGTACGGGACAGGGGGCTGCCGGGGAGCTGTTTTTT. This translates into CASSTGQGAAGELFF.

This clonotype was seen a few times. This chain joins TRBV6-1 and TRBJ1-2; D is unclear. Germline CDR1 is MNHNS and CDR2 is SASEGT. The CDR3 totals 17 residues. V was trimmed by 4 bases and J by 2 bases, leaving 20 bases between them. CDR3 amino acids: CASSGQRSELINYGYTF. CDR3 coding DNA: TGTGCCAGCAGTGGTCAACGATCTGAACTAATAAACTATGGCTACACCTTC.

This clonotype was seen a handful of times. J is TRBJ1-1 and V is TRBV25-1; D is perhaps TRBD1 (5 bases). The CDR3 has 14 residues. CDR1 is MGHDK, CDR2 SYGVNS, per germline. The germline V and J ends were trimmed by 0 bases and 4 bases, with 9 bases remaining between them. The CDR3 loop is CASSEYGGSTEAFF. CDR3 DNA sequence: TGTGCCAGCAGTGAATACGGGGGTAGCACTGAAGCTTTCTTT.

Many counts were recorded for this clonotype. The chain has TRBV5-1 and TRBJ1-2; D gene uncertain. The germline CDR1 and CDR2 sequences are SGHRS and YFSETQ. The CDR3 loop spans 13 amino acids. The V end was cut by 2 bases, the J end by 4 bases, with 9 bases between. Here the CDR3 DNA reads TGCGCCAGCAGCTTAGAAGGGATCTATGGCTACACCTTC. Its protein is CASSLEGIYGYTF.

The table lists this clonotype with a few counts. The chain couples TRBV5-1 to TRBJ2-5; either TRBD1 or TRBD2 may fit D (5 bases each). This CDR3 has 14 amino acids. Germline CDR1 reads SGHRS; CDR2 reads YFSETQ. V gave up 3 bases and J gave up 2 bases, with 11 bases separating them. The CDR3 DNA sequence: TGCGCCAGCAGCTCAGGGACCCTACAAGAGACCCAGTACTTC. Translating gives CASSSGTLQETQYF.

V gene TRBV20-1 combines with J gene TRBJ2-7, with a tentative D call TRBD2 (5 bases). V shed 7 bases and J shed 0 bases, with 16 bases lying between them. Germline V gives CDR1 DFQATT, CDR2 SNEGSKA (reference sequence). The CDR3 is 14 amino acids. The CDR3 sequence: CSVTKSGVSYEQYF. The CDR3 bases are TGCAGTGTTACCAAGTCCGGGGTCTCCTACGAGCAGTACTTC.

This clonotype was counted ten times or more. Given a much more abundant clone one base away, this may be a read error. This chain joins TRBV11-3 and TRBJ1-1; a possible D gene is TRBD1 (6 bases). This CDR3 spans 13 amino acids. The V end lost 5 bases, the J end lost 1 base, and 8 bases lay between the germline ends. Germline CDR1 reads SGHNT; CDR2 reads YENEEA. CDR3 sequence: CASSGQWNTEAFF. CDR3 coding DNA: TGTGCCAGCAGCGGACAGTGGAACACTGAAGCTTTCTTT.

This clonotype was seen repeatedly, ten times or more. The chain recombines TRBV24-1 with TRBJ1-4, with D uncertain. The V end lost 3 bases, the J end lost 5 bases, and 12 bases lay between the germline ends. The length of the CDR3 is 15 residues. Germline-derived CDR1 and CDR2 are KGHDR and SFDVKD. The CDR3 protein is CATSDTPPGNEKLFF. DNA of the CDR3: TGTGCCACCAGTGATACCCCTCCCGGCAATGAAAAACTGTTTTTT.

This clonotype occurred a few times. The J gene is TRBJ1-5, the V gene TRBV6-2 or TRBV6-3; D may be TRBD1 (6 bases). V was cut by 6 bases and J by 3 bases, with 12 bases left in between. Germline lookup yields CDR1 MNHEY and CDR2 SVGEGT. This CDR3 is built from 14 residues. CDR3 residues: CASSPGQYNQPQHF. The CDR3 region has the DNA TGTGCCAGCAGCCCTGGACAGTACAATCAGCCCCAGCATTTT.